This T cell receptor beta chain came from a study of blood T cell repertoires in COVID-19. V was pared by 3 bases and J by 10 bases, with 9 bases of the junction left unmatched. Germline V gives CDR1 SGHRS, CDR2 YFSETQ. The CDR3 loop spans 13 amino acids. Libraries were prepared by immunoSEQ multiplex PCR; TCRdb keeps only in-frame clonotypes and omits some of them. The data hold over 200,000 clones, with approximately 90% observed a single time. The V call is TRBV5-1, the J call TRBJ1-2; 7 bases are shared with TRBD1. The source material was peripheral blood. The TCR originated in a man between 60 and 75 years old who had recovered from COVID-19. The CDR3 DNA reads as TGCGCCAGCAGCTCGGCTGGCACAGGGGACTACACCTTC. This gives the protein CASSSAGTGDYTF.